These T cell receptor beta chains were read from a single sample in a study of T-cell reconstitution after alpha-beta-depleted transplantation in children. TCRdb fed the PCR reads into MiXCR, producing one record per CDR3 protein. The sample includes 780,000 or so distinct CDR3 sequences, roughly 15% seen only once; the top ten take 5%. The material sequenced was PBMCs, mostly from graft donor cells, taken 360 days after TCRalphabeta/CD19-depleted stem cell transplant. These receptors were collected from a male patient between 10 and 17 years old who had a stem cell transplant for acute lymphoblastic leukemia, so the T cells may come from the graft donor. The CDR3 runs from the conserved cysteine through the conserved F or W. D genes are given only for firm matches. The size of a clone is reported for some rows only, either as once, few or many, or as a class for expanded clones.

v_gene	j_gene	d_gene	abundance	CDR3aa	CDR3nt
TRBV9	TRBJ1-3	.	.	CASSAQVGGNTIYF	TGTGCCAGCAGCGCACAGGTCGGAGGAAACACCATATATTTT
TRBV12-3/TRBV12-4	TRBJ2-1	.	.	CASSRYLGNEQFF	TGTGCCAGCAGTCGATACTTAGGCAATGAGCAGTTCTTC
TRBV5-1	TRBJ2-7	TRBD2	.	CASSLPGLAGVSSYEQYF	TGCGCCAGCAGCTTGCCGGGACTAGCGGGCGTTAGCTCCTACGAGCAGTACTTC
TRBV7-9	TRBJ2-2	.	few	CASSLGLEAGELFF	TGTGCCAGCAGCTTAGGTCTGGAGGCCGGGGAGCTGTTTTTT
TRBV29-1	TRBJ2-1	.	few	CSVHRTVNNEQFF	TGCAGCGTTCATAGGACGGTTAACAATGAGCAGTTCTTC
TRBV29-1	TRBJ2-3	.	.	CSVERQGSMVWTDTQYF	TGCAGCGTTGAAAGGCAGGGGAGTATGGTATGGACAGATACGCAGTATTTT
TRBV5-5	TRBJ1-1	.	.	CASSLGVGAGTEAFF	TGTGCCAGCAGCTTGGGGGTGGGGGCTGGCACTGAAGCTTTCTTT
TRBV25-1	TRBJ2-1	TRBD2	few	CASSLSSGSYEQFF	TGTGCCAGCAGTTTGTCTAGCGGGAGCTATGAGCAGTTCTTC
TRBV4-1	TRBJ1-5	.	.	CASSPFTGRNQPQHF	TGCGCCAGCAGCCCCTTTACAGGGCGCAATCAGCCCCAGCATTTT
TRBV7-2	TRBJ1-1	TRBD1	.	CASSLDWTGNTEAFF	TGTGCCAGCAGCTTAGATTGGACAGGGAACACTGAAGCTTTCTTT
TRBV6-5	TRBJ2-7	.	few	CASSYSTQVYEQYF	TGTGCCAGCAGTTACTCGACCCAGGTCTACGAGCAGTACTTC
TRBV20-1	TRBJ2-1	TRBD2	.	CSARQAGPSYNEQFF	TGCAGTGCTAGACAAGCGGGACCATCCTACAATGAGCAGTTCTTC
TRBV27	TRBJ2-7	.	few	CASSAPGHEQYF	TGTGCCAGCAGCGCCCCGGGACACGAGCAGTACTTC
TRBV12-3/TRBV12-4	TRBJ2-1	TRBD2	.	CASRAGLVIEQFF	TGTGCCAGCAGAGCCGGACTAGTCATTGAGCAGTTCTTC
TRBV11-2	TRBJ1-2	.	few	CASSLDLRQEGYTF	TGTGCCAGCAGCTTAGATCTAAGACAAGAGGGCTACACCTTC
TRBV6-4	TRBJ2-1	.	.	CASSDPTTDNEQFF	TGTGCCAGCAGTGACCCAACGACGGACAATGAGCAGTTCTTC